The T cell receptor (beta chain) described here comes from a study of blood T cell repertoires in COVID-19. The overall study: PBMCs, B-cell-depleted T cells, or T cells were the source of the cDNA or gDNA that made up the material.

Germline assignment: CDR1 SNHLY and CDR2 FYNNEI. The trim removed 7 bases at V and 4 bases at J, leaving 6 bases unmatched. This CDR3 spans 14 amino acids. Method: immunoSEQ multiplex PCR; TCRdb's copy keeps in-frame clones and lacks some. The sample has some 80,000 clones, roughly 73% seen once. V gene TRBV2 combines with J gene TRBJ1-5, with 8 bases fitting TRBD1. The sequence came from a human donor in a cohort sampled during active COVID-19. Input material: peripheral blood. The CDR3 is CASKGQGANQPQHF. CDR3 sequence (DNA): TGTGCCAGCAAGGGGCAGGGGGCGAATCAGCCCCAGCATTTT.